Listed below are T cell receptor beta chains from one sample, sequenced in a study of blood T cell repertoires in COVID-19. TCRdb's copy holds only in-frame clones and misses some; the assay was immunoSEQ multiplex PCR. In the table there are 250,000 or so clones, 84% of which are singletons. Sequencing used peripheral blood. These receptors originate from a man in his sixties with acute or convalescent COVID-19. The CDR3 runs from the conserved cysteine through the conserved F or W. Rows give clone size only sometimes, using once, few, many, or a class for an expanded clone.

CDR3 protein,V gene,J gene,clone size,CDR3 length
CASSLVSGANTGELFF,TRBV5-1,TRBJ2-2,.,16
CASSLASGQTNGYTF,TRBV5-1,TRBJ1-2,.,15
CASSIQLADTQYF,TRBV7-2,TRBJ2-3,few,13
CASRHREEQFF,TRBV6-5,TRBJ2-1,once,11
CATSRRPRTNTGELFF,TRBV15,TRBJ2-2,.,16
CATTSPWGLAGSSYNEQFF,TRBV27,TRBJ2-1,.,19
CASSSRTSGPAYEQYF,TRBV5-1,TRBJ2-7,few,16
CASSWRQKNTEAFF,TRBV2,TRBJ1-1,few,14
CASSPFSRTGSYEQYF,TRBV19,TRBJ2-7,once,16
CASSYSRGKQGAFF,TRBV6-5,TRBJ1-1,.,14
CASSKGGRDREAFF,TRBV21-1,TRBJ1-1,.,14
CAWSPAGGRADTQYF,TRBV30,TRBJ2-3,.,15
CASSVSAGTGSTDTQYF,TRBV9,TRBJ2-3,.,17
CASSIGLAASYEQYF,TRBV19,TRBJ2-7,.,15
CASSLAGLDGELFF,TRBV7-9,TRBJ2-2,.,14
CASTEGFGANVLTF,TRBV27,TRBJ2-6,.,14
CASSSAGGGFTEAFF,TRBV6-6,TRBJ1-1,.,15
CASSKVAGGSEQYF,TRBV21-1,TRBJ2-7,.,14
CASSEGSTQGDTQYF,TRBV10-2,TRBJ2-3,.,15
CASSLRVGETQYF,TRBV5-1,TRBJ2-5,.,13
CASSFGGGSGELFF,TRBV11-3,TRBJ2-2,.,14
CASSEALPGASHYEQYF,TRBV6-1,TRBJ2-7,.,17
CASSETVWETQYF,TRBV25-1,TRBJ2-5,.,13
CASSLVLAGYNEQFF,TRBV27,TRBJ2-1,.,15